These 24 T cell receptor beta chains share one sample of origin, sequenced in a study of PD-1 blockade in classical Hodgkin lymphoma (TCRdb year 2020). What the time point label conveys for this sample: cycle 2 day 1 (C2D1) of nivolumab. Every trial patient had relapsed after autologous stem cell transplantation, and cohorts A, B and C differed in prior brentuximab vedotin exposure. The library was built by means of the immunoSEQ multiplex PCR assay. TCRdb limited this immuneACCESS table to in-frame rearrangements with V and J called. A share of clones is missing; checked studies link under half to unresolved V genes, and the rest is unexplained. The sample table shows around 20,000 clones, and less than 75% are seen once. The ten biggest clones cover around 22% of the sample. Specimen: peripheral blood mononuclear cells (PBMCs), collected before the second cycle of nivolumab. Receptors were obtained from a human donor with classical Hodgkin lymphoma.

CDR3 sequence: CASSAPPASGQETQYF. The CDR3 DNA reads TGTGCCAGCAGCGCCCCACCAGCTAGCGGACAAGAGACCCAGTACTTC. The chain couples TRBV11-2 to TRBJ2-5; 7 nucleotides match TRBD2. CDR3 length: 16 amino acids. Per germline, CDR1 SGHAT and CDR2 FQNNGV. V was pared by 5 bases and J by 2 bases, with 11 bases of the junction left unmatched.

This sequence joins TRBV7-9 and TRBJ1-5, with D maybe TRBD1 (6 bases). V was cut by 1 base and J by 0 bases, with 10 bases left in between. This CDR3 is built from 16 residues. CDR1 is SEHNR and CDR2 is FQNEAQ in the germline V gene (reference sequence). The chain's CDR3 is CASSLGTDNSNQPQHF. The CDR3 coding sequence is TGTGCCAGCAGCTTAGGGACAGACAATAGCAATCAGCCCCAGCATTTT.

V usage is TRBV28 and J usage is TRBJ2-1; 7 nucleotides agree with TRBD2. This CDR3 is 14 amino acids long. Looked up from germline, CDR1 is MDHEN and CDR2 is SYDVKM. Trimming at V came to 8 bases and at J to 3 bases, leaving 7 bases not matched to a gene. The chain's CDR3 is CASLAGGSYNEQFF. The CDR3 DNA reads as TGTGCCAGCCTCGCGGGCGGGAGCTACAATGAGCAGTTCTTC.

The chain recombines TRBV18 with TRBJ2-1, with 8 positions matching TRBD1. Per the germline V gene, CDR1 is KGHSH and CDR2 is LQKENI. The V gene end was trimmed by 3 bases and the J gene end by 8 bases; junction bases not matched to a gene: 3. The CDR3 is 13 residues long. CDR3 residues: CASSPPGGDEQFF. CDR3 bases: TGTGCCAGCTCACCGCCAGGGGGCGATGAGCAGTTCTTC. The entire variable domain, with the rest obtained from reference TRBV18 and TRBJ2-1, is as follows: NAGVMQNPRHLVRRRGQEARLRCSPMKGHSHVYWYRQLPEEGLKFMVYLQKENIIDESGMPKERFSAEFPKEGPSILRIQQVVRGDSAAYFCASSPPGGDEQFFGPGTRLTVL.

The chain links TRBV11-2 to TRBJ2-4; the match to TRBD2 covers 7 bases. Germline V gene sequence: CDR1 SGHAT, CDR2 FQNNGV. After removal of 4 bases from V and 3 bases from J, the junction contained 18 bases not matched to a gene. CDR3 length: 19 residues. CDR3 DNA sequence: TGTGCCAGCAGCTCCCCCGCCGGGACTAACGAATGGGGCAAAAACATTCAGTACTTC. Translation gives CASSSPAGTNEWGKNIQYF. Full variable domain (remainder filled in from reference TRBV11-2 and TRBJ2-4): EAGVAQSPRYKIIEKRQSVAFWCNPISGHATLYWYQQILGQGPKLLIQFQNNGVVDDSQLPKDRFSAERLKGVDSTLKIQPAKLEDSAVYLCASSSPAGTNEWGKNIQYFGAGTRLSVL.

The chain combines TRBV28 with TRBJ1-2; TRBD1 agrees at 9 bases. V lost 6 bases to trimming and J lost 3 bases; unmatched junction nucleotides: 14. Germline CDR1 reads MDHEN; CDR2 reads SYDVKM. The CDR3 contains 17 residues. CDR3 sequence: CASSLGQGQVGDYGYTF. CDR3 in DNA: TGTGCCAGCAGCCTTGGACAGGGGCAGGTGGGTGACTATGGCTACACCTTC.

The V call is TRBV7-9, the J call TRBJ2-1, with 11 bases aligning to TRBD2. The J segment lost 8 bases and the V segment lost 1 base, leaving 10 bases of the junction unmatched. Germline V gene sequence: CDR1 SEHNR, CDR2 FQNEAQ (reference sequence). The CDR3 runs 17 residues. The CDR3 DNA reads as TGTGCCAGCAGCTTAGTGGGGCTAGCGGGAGGCGCGGATGAGCAGTTCTTC. Its translation is CASSLVGLAGGADEQFF. The full variable domain, completed using reference TRBV7-9 and TRBJ2-1, is DTGVSQNPRHKITKRGQNVTFRCDPISEHNRLYWYRQTLGQGPEFLTYFQNEAQLEKSRLLSDRFSAERPKGSFSTLEIQRTEQGDSAMYLCASSLVGLAGGADEQFFGPGTRLTVL.

The chain joins TRBV27 to TRBJ2-5; 7 bases match TRBD2. Germline V lookup: CDR1 MNHEY, CDR2 SMNVEV (reference sequence). The CDR3 extends over 15 amino acids. J gave up 3 bases and V 1 base, and 5 bases lay outside the gene matches. CDR3 in DNA: TGTGCCAGCAGTTTATTAGGACTAGTTAAAGAGACCCAGTACTTC. Translation: CASSLLGLVKETQYF.

The genes are TRBV29-1 and TRBJ2-5; D unresolved. CDR1 and CDR2 from the germline V gene are SQVTM and ANQGSEA. V was shortened by 8 bases and J by 9 bases, with 16 bases between the two germline ends. CDR3 size: 11 residues. This CDR3 is CSPPVSEAQYF. CDR3 nucleotides: TGCAGCCCCCCCGTCTCCGAGGCCCAGTACTTC. The whole variable domain, remainder taken from reference TRBV29-1 and TRBJ2-5, is SAVISQKPSRDICQRGTSLTIQCQVDSQVTMMFWYRQQPGQSLTLIATANQGSEATYESGFVIDKFPISRPNLTFSTLTVSNMSPEDSSIYLCSPPVSEAQYFGPGTRLLVL.

The V gene is TRBV28, the J gene TRBJ2-5; no clear D gene. The CDR3 runs 15 residues. Trimming took 4 bases from V and 3 from J, leaving 15 bases between them. Germline V CDR1 and CDR2: MDHEN, SYDVKM. CDR3 residues: CASSSQPPNKETQYF. The CDR3 nucleotides read TGTGCCAGCAGTTCCCAGCCCCCGAATAAAGAGACCCAGTACTTC.

V is TRBV2 and J is TRBJ1-1, with 9 bases lining up with TRBD1. This CDR3 contains 14 residues. The V segment lost 6 bases and the J segment 4 bases; nucleotides outside the gene matches: 6. Germline V lookup: CDR1 SNHLY, CDR2 FYNNEI. The CDR3 loop reads CASSARDRVTEAFF. The CDR3 nucleotides read TGTGCCAGCAGCGCTAGGGACAGGGTCACTGAAGCTTTCTTT.

This chain joins TRBV4-1 and TRBJ2-1, with 7 bases fitting TRBD2. The CDR3 length is 19 residues. The V gene's germline CDR1 is MGHRA and CDR2 YSYEKL. The V segment lost 1 base and the J segment 1 base; nucleotides outside the gene matches: 13. The CDR3 DNA reads TGCGCCAGCAGCCAAGTTGGAGGGAGGGCCAGAGAGTCCTACAATGAGCAGTTCTTC. It translates to CASSQVGGRARESYNEQFF.

The J gene is TRBJ1-3, the V gene TRBV28; weak D call: TRBD1 (5 bases). In germline, CDR1 is MDHEN, CDR2 SYDVKM. V shed 7 bases and J shed 2 bases, with 15 bases lying between them. The CDR3 spans 15 residues. The CDR3 is CASTPTGRAGNTIYF. The CDR3 nucleotides read TGTGCCAGCACTCCAACCGGCAGGGCTGGAAACACCATATATTTT. Full variable domain (missing parts from reference TRBV28 and TRBJ1-3): DVKVTQSSRYLVKRTGEKVFLECVQDMDHENMFWYRQDPGLGLRLIYFSYDVKMKEKGDIPEGYSVSREKKERFSLILESASTNQTSMYLCASTPTGRAGNTIYFGEGSWLTVV.

The chain recombines TRBV4-1 with TRBJ1-5; D is possibly TRBD1 (5 bases). V was cut by 0 bases and J by 11 bases, with 17 bases left in between. Germline values: CDR1 MGHRA, CDR2 YSYEKL. This CDR3 has 15 amino acids. CDR3 loop: CASSQEAGPLAAQHF. As DNA, the CDR3 is TGCGCCAGCAGCCAAGAAGCAGGGCCTCTCGCCGCCCAGCATTTT.

This clone has a single count. The V call is TRBV30, the J call TRBJ2-7; TRBD1 aligns across 8 bases. The CDR3 is made up of 13 amino acids. Trimming cost V 3 bases and J 6 bases; bases outside gene matches: 7. CDR1 is GTSNPN and CDR2 is SVGIG in the germline V gene (reference sequence). CDR3 DNA: TGTGCCTGGAGCCCAGGACAGGGAAGCGAGCAGTACTTC. Encoded protein: CAWSPGQGSEQYF.

The J gene is TRBJ2-2, the V gene TRBV14, with D possibly matching TRBD1 (6 bases). The length of the CDR3 is 14 residues. V was clipped by 4 bases and J by 8 bases, with 14 bases between them. CDR1 is SGHDN, CDR2 FVKESK, per germline. The CDR3 sequence is CASSRGQPGGELFF. Written as DNA, the CDR3 is TGTGCCAGCAGCCGTGGACAGCCAGGAGGGGAGCTGTTTTTT.

This sequence joins TRBV5-1 and TRBJ2-7; TRBD1 might be the D (5 bases). The CDR3 covers 15 residues. Germline lookup yields CDR1 SGHRS and CDR2 YFSETQ. The germline V and J ends were trimmed by 4 bases and 3 bases, with 17 bases remaining between them. In DNA, the CDR3 is TGCGCCAGCAGCCTGGATCGCCGACAGTACTACGAGCAGTACTTC. Encoded protein: CASSLDRRQYYEQYF.

The V and J genes are TRBV5-5 and TRBJ2-7; D may be TRBD2 (6 bases). This CDR3 is 14 amino acids long. V was pared by 1 base and J by 2 bases, with 10 bases between. Germline V lookup: CDR1 SGHKS, CDR2 YYEKEE (reference sequence). CDR3 sequence reads: CASSLWAGPYEQYF. CDR3 DNA: TGTGCCAGCAGCTTGTGGGCGGGGCCCTACGAGCAGTACTTC.

The V and J genes are TRBV7-8 and TRBJ2-4; either TRBD1 or TRBD2 may supply D (5 bases each). The germline gives CDR1 SGHVS, CDR2 FQNEAQ. Between the trimmed V and J ends, which lost 1 base and 1 base, there was a span of 20 bases. This CDR3 region has 19 residues. The CDR3 sequence is CASSLEAVGGVGAKNIQYF. CDR3 in DNA: TGTGCCAGCAGCTTAGAGGCAGTTGGGGGAGTCGGTGCCAAAAACATTCAGTACTTC.

The V and J genes are TRBV20-1 and TRBJ2-7; possible D gene TRBD2, 6 bases. Trimming removed 3 bases from V and 3 bases from J, with 6 bases in between. The CDR3 has 11 amino acids. Germline CDR1 and CDR2: DFQATT and SNEGSKA (reference sequence). DNA of the CDR3: TGCAGTGCTAGCGGGGGCTACGAGCAGTACTTC. Translating it yields CSASGGYEQYF.

This clone was seen only a few times. V gene TRBV2 combines with J gene TRBJ1-1; perhaps TRBD1 as D (5 bases). CDR3 length: 13 amino acids. V was shortened by 7 bases and J by 1 base, with 10 bases between the two germline ends. CDR1 and CDR2 (germline): SNHLY, FYNNEI. DNA for the CDR3: TGTGCCAGCAAGAGGGGCGGGAACACTGAAGCTTTCTTT. Translation gives CASKRGGNTEAFF.

CDR3 coding DNA: TGCGCCAGCAGCTTGATGTCTGGGAGCAACACAGATACGCAGTATTTT. Translated, it gives CASSLMSGSNTDTQYF. The V gene is TRBV5-1, the J gene TRBJ2-3; D possibly corresponds to TRBD2 (5 bases). Trimming left V 1 base short and J 2 bases short, with 14 bases between. CDR1 and CDR2 from the germline V gene are SGHRS and YFSETQ. This CDR3 has 16 residues.

Sample share makes this clone medium-sized (0.01 to 0.1%). At one end the junction does not follow the germline gene, possibly because of a read error. V gene TRBV7-7 combines with J gene TRBJ2-7; TRBD1 is a possible D gene (5 bases). Germline assignment: CDR1 SSHAT and CDR2 FNYEAQ (reference sequence). The CDR3 is 15 residues long. CDR3 in DNA: TGTGCTAGCAGCCCCGGACATGGGTCAGCCTACGAGCAGTACTTC. Residues: CASSPGHGSAYEQYF. The whole variable domain, remainder taken from reference TRBV7-7 and TRBJ2-7, is GAGVSQSPRYKVTKRGQDVTLRCDPISSHATLYWYQQALGQGPEFLTYFNYEAQPDKSGLPSDRFSAERPEGSISTLTIQRTEQRDSAMYRCASSPGHGSAYEQYFGPGTRLTVT.

The rearrangement uses TRBV5-6 and TRBJ2-1, with D perhaps TRBD2 (6 bases). In germline, CDR1 is SGHDT, CDR2 YYEEEE. This CDR3 is built from 18 residues. V lost 3 bases, J lost 0 bases, and 19 bases lay in between. CDR3 in DNA: TGTGCCAGCAGCTCCCCCCCCCATAGCGGTGGCTCCTACAATGAGCAGTTCTTC. Its protein product is CASSSPPHSGGSYNEQFF.